Following are 17 T cell receptor beta chains from one sample sequenced in a study of long-term antiretroviral therapy in people with HIV. With survey level as its setting, the immunoSEQ assay was v3.0. Clones were sequenced by immunoSEQ multiplex PCR, and TCRdb holds only the in-frame ones, with some missing. The sample has under 45,000 clones, roughly four fifths seen once. The material was unsorted PBMCs, obtained 1 year after starting antiretroviral therapy. These receptors all come from a man aged 18 to 35 with HIV.

V and J are TRBV28 and TRBJ2-1; D uncertain. Trimming took off 0 bases at V and 9 bases at J, with 6 bases between the two ends. Germline V CDR1 and CDR2: MDHEN, SYDVKM. CDR3 length equals 12 residues. In DNA form, the CDR3 reads TGTGCCAGCAGTTTATGGAAGGGTGAGCAGTTCTTC. Translation gives CASSLWKGEQFF.

The chain couples TRBV5-6 to TRBJ2-1, with 13 bases that match TRBD2. Losses at the gene ends were 3 bases for V and 8 bases for J; bases not matched to a gene: 5. The CDR3 totals 15 residues. CDR1 and CDR2 (germline): SGHDT, YYEEEE. CDR3 nucleotides: TGTGCCAGCAGCTCTACTAGCGGGGGGGCGCATGAGCAGTTCTTC. This sequence encodes CASSSTSGGAHEQFF. Full variable domain (missing parts from reference TRBV5-6 and TRBJ2-1): DAGVTQSPTHLIKTRGQQVTLRCSPKSGHDTVSWYQQALGQGPQFIFQYYEEEERQRGNFPDRFSGHQFPNYSSELNVNALLLGDSALYLCASSSTSGGAHEQFFGPGTRLTVL.

The gene calls are TRBV4-3 and TRBJ2-7; no firm D call. V was shortened by 0 bases and J by 1 base, with 4 bases between the two germline ends. The CDR3 is 13 amino acids. CDR1 and CDR2 (germline): LGHNA, YSLEER. The CDR3: CASSQEVSYEQYF. In DNA form, the CDR3 reads TGCGCCAGCAGCCAAGAGGTTTCCTACGAGCAGTACTTC.

This clone was seen once. The chain joins TRBV9 to TRBJ2-7; 9 nucleotides align to TRBD1. With V trimmed by 3 bases and J by 3 bases, 4 bases remained unmatched. This CDR3 spans 14 amino acids. Germline V lookup: CDR1 SGDLS, CDR2 YYNGEE. The CDR3 nucleotides are TGTGCCAGCAGCGCCCGGGACAGGGACTACGAGCAGTACTTC. This sequence encodes CASSARDRDYEQYF. The variable domain in full, with the rest retrieved from reference TRBV9 and TRBJ2-7, is DSGVTQTPKHLITATGQRVTLRCSPRSGDLSVYWYQQSLDQGLQFLIQYYNGEERAKGNILERFSAQQFPDLHSELNLSSLELGDSALYFCASSARDRDYEQYFGPGTRLTVT.

CDR3 region: CASSLRSGSSYNEQFF. The CDR3 nucleotides are TGTGCCAGTAGCCTCAGGTCGGGTAGTTCCTACAATGAGCAGTTCTTC. The chain couples TRBV19 to TRBJ2-1; D gene ambiguous. The V and J ends lost 6 bases and 1 base respectively, with 16 bases between them. This CDR3 spans 16 amino acids. Germline V gene sequence: CDR1 LNHDA, CDR2 SQIVND (reference sequence).

The count of this clone is one. The DNA for the CDR3 is TGTGCCAGCAGCTTGGGATTTGACGCTGAAGCTTTCTTT. It encodes CASSLGFDAEAFF. The chain joins TRBV5-4 to TRBJ1-1; D remains ambiguous. The CDR3 consists of 13 residues. V was shortened by 0 bases and J by 6 bases, with 9 bases between the two germline ends. Germline assignment: CDR1 SGHNT and CDR2 YYREEE (reference sequence).

With regard to this clone: Mismatch with germline at one junction end may stem from a read error. The rearrangement links TRBV19 to TRBJ2-7, with D uncertain. CDR1 and CDR2 from the germline V gene are LNHDA and SQIVND (reference sequence). This CDR3 region has 14 residues. This CDR3 is CASSTRSPSHEQYF. The CDR3 coding sequence is TGTGCCAGTAGTACCAGGTCCCCCTCCCACGAGCAGTACTTC.

The gene calls are TRBV9 and TRBJ2-7; D gene uncertain. The CDR3 is 14 amino acids. V was clipped by 3 bases and J by 2 bases, with 12 bases between them. Germline CDR1 SGDLS, CDR2 YYNGEE. CDR3 sequence: CASSEGVTAYEQYF. The CDR3 nucleotides read TGTGCCAGCAGCGAAGGAGTCACCGCCTACGAGCAGTACTTC.

The chain links TRBV5-1 to TRBJ1-4; D is possibly TRBD1 (6 bases). The V end lost 0 bases, the J end lost 3 bases, and 12 bases lay between the germline ends. Germline CDR1 is SGHRS and CDR2 is YFSETQ. The CDR3 extends over 16 amino acids. The chain's CDR3 is CASSLGGGAANEKLFF. CDR3 bases: TGCGCCAGCAGCTTGGGCGGGGGCGCAGCTAATGAAAAACTGTTTTTT.

This clone was seen once. J is TRBJ1-4 and V is TRBV19; D is possibly TRBD1 (6 bases). The germline V gene encodes CDR1 LNHDA and CDR2 SQIVND (reference sequence). Trimming left V 4 bases short and J 2 bases short, with 20 bases between. CDR3 length equals 18 residues. The CDR3 spells CASSNPLEGGVTNEKLFF. CDR3 in DNA: TGTGCCAGTAGTAACCCGCTGGAAGGGGGGGTGACTAATGAAAAACTGTTTTTT.

The CDR3 DNA reads TGTGCCAGCAGCGTAGTGGACAGGTGGGGTGACAATGAGCAGTTCTTC. The encoded protein is CASSVVDRWGDNEQFF. The V gene is TRBV9, the J gene TRBJ2-1; 7 positions agree with TRBD1. This CDR3 has 16 amino acids. Germline assignment: CDR1 SGDLS and CDR2 YYNGEE. V shed 0 bases and J 5 bases; nucleotides not matched to a gene: 8.

V and J are TRBV7-9 and TRBJ1-2; TRBD1 matches at 9 bases. The junction had 17 bases not matched to a gene; V was cut back by 5 bases and J by 4 bases. The CDR3 runs to 18 residues. Germline V CDR1 and CDR2: SEHNR, FQNEAQ (reference sequence). CDR3 DNA sequence: TGTGCCAGCAGCCTTAATCCCCACAGGGGGCTGTATAGCTATGGCTACACCTTC. This codes for CASSLNPHRGLYSYGYTF.

The genes are TRBV27 and TRBJ2-2, with TRBD2 matching over 13 bases. Germline V gene data show CDR1 as MNHEY and CDR2 as SMNVEV (reference sequence). The J segment lost 7 bases and the V segment lost 3 bases, leaving 11 bases of the junction unmatched. This CDR3 is 18 amino acids long. The CDR3 region has the DNA TGTGCCAGCAGTTTTACACCGGGACTAGCGGGAAGCGACGGGGAGCTGTTTTTT. Amino acids: CASSFTPGLAGSDGELFF.

The chain has TRBV19 and TRBJ2-2, with TRBD1 identical over 8 bases. After removal of 6 bases from V and 4 bases from J, the junction contained 13 bases not matched to a gene. CDR3 length: 17 residues. Germline V CDR1 and CDR2: LNHDA, SQIVND (reference sequence). CDR3 in amino acids: CASRASLRQGITGELFF. The CDR3 DNA sequence: TGTGCCAGTAGGGCGTCGTTAAGACAGGGGATCACCGGGGAGCTGTTTTTT.

V gene TRBV4-1 combines with J gene TRBJ1-2, with 8 bases aligning to TRBD1. The V segment lost 1 base and the J segment 4 bases; nucleotides outside the gene matches: 8. Per germline, CDR1 MGHRA and CDR2 YSYEKL. CDR3 length equals 16 residues. For the CDR3, the DNA is TGCGCCAGCAGCCAAGGTAGCAGGGGGCGACTCTATGGCTACACCTTC. The encoded protein is CASSQGSRGRLYGYTF.

The rearrangement joins TRBV6-6 to TRBJ2-7, with D unresolved. The germline V gene has CDR1 MNHNY and CDR2 SVGAGI (reference sequence). V dropped 6 bases and J dropped 0 bases, with 9 bases sitting between them. The CDR3 covers 13 residues. The CDR3 region has the DNA TGTGCCAGCAGCCCCTCATTCTCCTACGAGCAGTACTTC. Translating it yields CASSPSFSYEQYF.

The chain links TRBV27 to TRBJ1-2; D is unresolved. The V gene lost 5 bases and the J gene lost 2 bases, with 9 bases spanning the gap. The CDR3 runs to 13 residues. Germline V gene lookup returns CDR1 MNHEY and CDR2 SMNVEV (reference sequence). CDR3 nucleotides: TGTGCCAGCAGTCAAACACTGAACTATGGCTACACCTTC. Translating gives CASSQTLNYGYTF.